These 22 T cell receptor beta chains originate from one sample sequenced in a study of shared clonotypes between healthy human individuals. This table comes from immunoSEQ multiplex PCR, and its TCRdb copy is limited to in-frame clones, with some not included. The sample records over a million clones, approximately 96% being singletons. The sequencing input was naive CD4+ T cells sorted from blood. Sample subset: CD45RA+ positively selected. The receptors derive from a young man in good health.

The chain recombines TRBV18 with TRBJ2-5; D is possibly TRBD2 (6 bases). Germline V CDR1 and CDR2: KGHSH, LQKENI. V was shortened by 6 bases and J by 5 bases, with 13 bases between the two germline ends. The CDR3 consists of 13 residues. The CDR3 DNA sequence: TGTGCCAGCTCCGCGACTAGATTGGAGACCCAGTACTTC. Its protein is CASSATRLETQYF.

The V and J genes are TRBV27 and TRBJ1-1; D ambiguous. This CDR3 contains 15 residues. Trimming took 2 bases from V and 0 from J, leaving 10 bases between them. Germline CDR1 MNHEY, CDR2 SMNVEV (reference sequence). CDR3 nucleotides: TGTGCCAGCAGTTTAGCACGCCAAATGAACACTGAAGCTTTCTTT. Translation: CASSLARQMNTEAFF.

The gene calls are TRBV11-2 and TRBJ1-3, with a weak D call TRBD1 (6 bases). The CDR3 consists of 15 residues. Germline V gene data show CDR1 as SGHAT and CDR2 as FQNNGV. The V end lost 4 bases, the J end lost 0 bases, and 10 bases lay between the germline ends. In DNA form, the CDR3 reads TGTGCCAGCAGCTCGACAGGACTCTCTGGAAACACCATATATTTT. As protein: CASSSTGLSGNTIYF.

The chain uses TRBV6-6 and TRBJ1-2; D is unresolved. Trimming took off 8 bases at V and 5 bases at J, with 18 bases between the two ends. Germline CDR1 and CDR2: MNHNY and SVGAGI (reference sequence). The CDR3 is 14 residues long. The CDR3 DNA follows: TGTGCCAGCCATCTTTTAGGGATGGGTTATGGCTACACCTTC. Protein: CASHLLGMGYGYTF.

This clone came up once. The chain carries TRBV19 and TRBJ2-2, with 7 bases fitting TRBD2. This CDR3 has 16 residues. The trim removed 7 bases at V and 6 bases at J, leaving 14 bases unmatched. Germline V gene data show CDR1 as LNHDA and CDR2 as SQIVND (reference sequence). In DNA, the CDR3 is TGTGCCAGTATCCCGGGGGGACTAATAGTTCCCGGGGAGCTGTTTTTT. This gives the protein CASIPGGLIVPGELFF. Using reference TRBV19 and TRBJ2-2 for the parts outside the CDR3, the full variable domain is DGGITQSPKYLFRKEGQNVTLSCEQNLNHDAMYWYRQDPGQGLRLIYYSQIVNDFQKGDIAEGYSVSREKKESFPLTVTSAQKNPTAFYLCASIPGGLIVPGELFFGEGSRLTVL.

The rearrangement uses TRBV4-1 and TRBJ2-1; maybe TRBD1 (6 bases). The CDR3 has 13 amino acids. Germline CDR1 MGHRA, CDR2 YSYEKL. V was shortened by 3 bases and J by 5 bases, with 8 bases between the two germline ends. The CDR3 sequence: CASSHAGDNEQFF. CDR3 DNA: TGCGCCAGCAGCCACGCAGGGGACAATGAGCAGTTCTTC.

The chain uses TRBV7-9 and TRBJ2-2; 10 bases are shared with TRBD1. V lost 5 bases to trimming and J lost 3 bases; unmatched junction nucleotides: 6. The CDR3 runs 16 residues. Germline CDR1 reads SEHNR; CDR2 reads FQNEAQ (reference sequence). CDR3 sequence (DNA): TGTGCCAGCAGCCGAGCCGGGACAGGGGACACCGGGGAGCTGTTTTTT. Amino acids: CASSRAGTGDTGELFF.

The CDR3 sequence is CASSPMGGAHGYTF. CDR3 sequence (DNA): TGTGCCAGCAGCCCCATGGGGGGCGCACATGGCTACACCTTC. The chain joins TRBV28 to TRBJ1-2; D perhaps matches TRBD1 (6 bases). V gave up 6 bases and J gave up 6 bases, with 17 bases separating them. CDR1 and CDR2 (germline): MDHEN, SYDVKM. The CDR3 extends over 14 amino acids.

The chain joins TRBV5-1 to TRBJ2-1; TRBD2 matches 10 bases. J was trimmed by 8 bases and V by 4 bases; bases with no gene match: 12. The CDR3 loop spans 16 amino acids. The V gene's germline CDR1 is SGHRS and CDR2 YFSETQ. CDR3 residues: CASSTGSLAGVDEQFF. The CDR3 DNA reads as TGCGCCAGCAGCACTGGAAGCCTAGCGGGAGTGGATGAGCAGTTCTTC.

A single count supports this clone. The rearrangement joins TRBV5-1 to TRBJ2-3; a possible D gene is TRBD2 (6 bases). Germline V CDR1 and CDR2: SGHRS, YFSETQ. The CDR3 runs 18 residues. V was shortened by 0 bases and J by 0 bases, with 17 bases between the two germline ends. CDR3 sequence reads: CASSLVFPGGISTDTQYF. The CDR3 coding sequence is TGCGCCAGCAGCTTGGTTTTTCCGGGCGGGATAAGCACAGATACGCAGTATTTT.

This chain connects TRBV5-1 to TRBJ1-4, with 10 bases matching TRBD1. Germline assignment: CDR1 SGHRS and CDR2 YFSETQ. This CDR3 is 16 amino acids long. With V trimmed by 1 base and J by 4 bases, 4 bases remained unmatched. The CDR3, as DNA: TGCGCCAGCAGCTTGCCGAGGGACAGGGGTAATGAAAAACTGTTTTTT. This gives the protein CASSLPRDRGNEKLFF.

CDR3 bases: TGTGCCAGCAGTTACCTCAGACCGAACACCGGGGAGCTGTTTTTT. This codes for CASSYLRPNTGELFF. The chain carries TRBV6-5 and TRBJ2-2; no definite D call. In germline, CDR1 is MNHEY, CDR2 SVGAGI. This CDR3 spans 15 amino acids. The V end was cut by 2 bases, the J end by 0 bases, with 7 bases between.

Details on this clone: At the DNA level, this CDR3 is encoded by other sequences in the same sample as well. CDR3 sequence: CASSLGQLNTGELFF. The DNA for the CDR3 is TGCGCCAGCAGCTTGGGTCAGTTGAACACCGGGGAGCTGTTTTTT. The V gene is TRBV5-1, the J gene TRBJ2-2, with D hard to call. V was cut by 0 bases and J by 1 base, with 7 bases left in between. The germline CDR1 and CDR2 sequences are SGHRS and YFSETQ. CDR3 length equals 15 residues.

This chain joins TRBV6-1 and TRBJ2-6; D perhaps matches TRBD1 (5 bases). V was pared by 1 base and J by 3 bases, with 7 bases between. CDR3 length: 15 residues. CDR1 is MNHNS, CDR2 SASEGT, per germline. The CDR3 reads CASSEGGGGANVLTF. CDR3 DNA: TGTGCCAGCAGTGAAGGGGGCGGTGGGGCCAACGTCCTGACTTTC.

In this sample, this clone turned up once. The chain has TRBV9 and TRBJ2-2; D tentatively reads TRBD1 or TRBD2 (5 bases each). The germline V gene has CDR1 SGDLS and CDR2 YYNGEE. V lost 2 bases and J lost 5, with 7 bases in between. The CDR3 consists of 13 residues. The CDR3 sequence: CASSVWGTGELFF. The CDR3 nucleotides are TGTGCCAGCAGCGTTTGGGGGACCGGGGAGCTGTTTTTT.

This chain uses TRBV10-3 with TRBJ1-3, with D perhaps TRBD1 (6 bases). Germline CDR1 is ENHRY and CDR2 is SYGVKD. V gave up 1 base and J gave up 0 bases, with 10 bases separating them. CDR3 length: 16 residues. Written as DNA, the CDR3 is TGTGCCATCAGTGAGTTCACAGGGCTCTCTGGAAACACCATATATTTT. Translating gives CAISEFTGLSGNTIYF.

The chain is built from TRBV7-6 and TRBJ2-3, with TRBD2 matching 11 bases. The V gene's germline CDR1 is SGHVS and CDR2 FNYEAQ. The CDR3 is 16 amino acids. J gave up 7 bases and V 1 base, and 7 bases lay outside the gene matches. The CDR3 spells CASSLGRGLAVNTQYF. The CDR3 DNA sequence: TGTGCCAGCAGCTTAGGAAGGGGACTAGCGGTAAATACGCAGTATTTT.

The CDR3 protein is CASSPLGQYEQYF. Here the CDR3 DNA reads TGTGCCAGCTCCCCCCTCGGACAGTACGAGCAGTACTTC. The rearrangement joins TRBV18 to TRBJ2-7, with a tentative D call TRBD1 (6 bases). The CDR3 has 13 residues. Trimming took 6 bases from V and 4 from J, leaving 13 bases between them. Germline V gives CDR1 KGHSH, CDR2 LQKENI.

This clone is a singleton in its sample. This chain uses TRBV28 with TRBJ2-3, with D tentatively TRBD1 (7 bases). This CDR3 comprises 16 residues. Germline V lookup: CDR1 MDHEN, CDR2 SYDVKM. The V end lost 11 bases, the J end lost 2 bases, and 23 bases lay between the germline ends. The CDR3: CASRPQGGSLTDTQYF. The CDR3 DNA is TGTGCCTCCCGACCCCAGGGGGGCAGCCTCACAGATACGCAGTATTTT.

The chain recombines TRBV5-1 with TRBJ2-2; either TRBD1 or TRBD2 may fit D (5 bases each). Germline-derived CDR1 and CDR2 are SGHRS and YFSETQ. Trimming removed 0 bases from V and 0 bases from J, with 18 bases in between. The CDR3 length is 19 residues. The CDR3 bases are TGCGCCAGCAGCTTGGGGTTCCGTAGCGACAGCGCGAACACCGGGGAGCTGTTTTTT. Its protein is CASSLGFRSDSANTGELFF.

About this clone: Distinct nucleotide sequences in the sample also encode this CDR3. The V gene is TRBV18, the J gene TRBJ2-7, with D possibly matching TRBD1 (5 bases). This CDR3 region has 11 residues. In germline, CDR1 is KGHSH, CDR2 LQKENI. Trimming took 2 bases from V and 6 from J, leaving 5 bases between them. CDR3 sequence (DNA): TGTGCCAGCTCACCAGGGGCCGAGCAGTACTTC. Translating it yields CASSPGAEQYF. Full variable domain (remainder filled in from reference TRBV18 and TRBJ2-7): NAGVMQNPRHLVRRRGQEARLRCSPMKGHSHVYWYRQLPEEGLKFMVYLQKENIIDESGMPKERFSAEFPKEGPSILRIQQVVRGDSAAYFCASSPGAEQYFGPGTRLTVT.

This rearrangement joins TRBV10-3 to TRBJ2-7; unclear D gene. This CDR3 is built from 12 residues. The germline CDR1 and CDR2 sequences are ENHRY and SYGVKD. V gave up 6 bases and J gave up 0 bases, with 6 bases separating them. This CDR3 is CAIRTDSYEQYF. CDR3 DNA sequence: TGTGCCATCAGGACGGACTCCTACGAGCAGTACTTC.